This record covers a single T cell receptor (beta chain). These data belong to a study of blood T cell repertoires in COVID-19. Repertoires were generated with immunoSEQ multiplex PCR, while TCRdb's copy carries only in-frame clones and drops some. The sample yields over 200,000 clones, approximately 80% seen once. The clonotype was recovered from a woman aged 80 or over with active or convalescent COVID-19. The sequenced sample was peripheral blood.

The CDR3 sequence: CASSLGGRGTEQPQHF. The CDR3 region has the DNA TGCGCCAGCAGCTTGGGCGGTCGAGGGACAGAGCAGCCCCAGCATTTT. This chain uses TRBV5-1 with TRBJ1-5; 7 positions match TRBD1. CDR3 length: 16 residues. From germline, CDR1 is SGHRS and CDR2 YFSETQ. Trimming cost V 0 bases and J 7 bases; bases outside gene matches: 10.